This T cell receptor (beta chain) was observed in a study of shared clonotypes between healthy human individuals. The CDR3 is 13 residues long. Germline CDR1 reads LNHDA; CDR2 reads SQIVND (reference sequence). The ends were cut back, 6 bases at V and 8 bases at J, with 16 bases in the middle. The table came from immunoSEQ multiplex PCR; TCRdb's copy has only in-frame clones and leaves some out. The sample records around 2.5 million clones, approximately 94% being singletons. Input material: naive CD4+ T cells from PBMCs. As to subset: CD45RA+ positively selected. V gene TRBV19 combines with J gene TRBJ1-1; D call uncertain. The clonotype was recovered from a man aged 18 to 29 in good health. Some clones in this sample may be carry-over from other donors' samples. CDR3 nucleotide sequence: TGTGCCAGTAGCCCTGACACAAAACGGGAAGCTTTCTTT. Protein: CASSPDTKREAFF.